This entry is about one T cell receptor beta chain. What it binds is unknown. The data were taken from a study of shared clonotypes between healthy human individuals. Study at large: Each donor's CD4 naive and CD4 memory cells filled three plates apiece, CD8 naive two, and CD8 memory one. General study points: Sharing across four donors was highest in naive CD4 (approximately 5%) and lowest in memory CD8 (around 0.4%). It was anticipated that sequencing depth would influence how many clonotypes donors shared. Against clonotypes common to all four donors, non-shared ones had lower generation probabilities.

Clones were read by immunoSEQ multiplex PCR, and TCRdb kept only the in-frame ones, dropping some. The sample includes about 2.1 million clones, just over 90% of them seen just once. Only CD45RO-negative cells positively selected for CCR7 counted as naive CD8 cells, so terminally differentiated effector memory CD45RA+ cells were excluded. Sequenced input: naive CD8+ T cells from PBMCs. This receptor was obtained from a man aged 18 to 29 in good health. Some clones in this sample may be carry-over from other donors' samples.

CDR3 in DNA: TGTGCCAGCAGCGCTTGGGACGGAACCAATGAAAAACTGTTTTTT. The encoded protein is CASSAWDGTNEKLFF. This chain links TRBV9 with TRBJ1-4, with D possibly matching TRBD1 (5 bases). The length of the CDR3 is 15 residues. V was pared by 3 bases and J by 5 bases, with 14 bases between. The V gene's germline CDR1 is SGDLS and CDR2 YYNGEE.